Presented here are 22 T cell receptor beta chains from one specimen sequenced in a study of blood T cell repertoires in COVID-19. Method: immunoSEQ multiplex PCR; TCRdb's copy keeps in-frame clones and lacks some. The sample records fewer than 60,000 clones, under 90% being singletons. The sequencing sample was made of peripheral blood. The receptors stem from a man aged 55 to 70 with acute or convalescent COVID-19.

The rearrangement links TRBV3-1 (or the pseudogene TRBV3-2) to TRBJ2-7; D uncertain. Looked up from germline, CDR1 is LGHDT and CDR2 is YNNKEL (reference sequence). The V and J ends lost 0 bases and 4 bases respectively, with 13 bases between them. This CDR3 contains 15 residues. The CDR3 DNA reads as TGTGCCAGCAGCCAAGAAGCAGCGAGCCTATACGAGCAGTACTTC. Protein: CASSQEAASLYEQYF.

The genes are TRBV11-2 and TRBJ1-2, with unresolved D. Per germline, CDR1 SGHAT and CDR2 FQNNGV. The CDR3 totals 11 residues. V was trimmed by 2 bases and J by 7 bases, leaving 5 bases between them. Here the CDR3 DNA reads TGTGCCAGCAGCTTATTCAGTGGCTACACCTTC. Encoded protein: CASSLFSGYTF. The entire variable domain, with the rest obtained from reference TRBV11-2 and TRBJ1-2, is as follows: EAGVAQSPRYKIIEKRQSVAFWCNPISGHATLYWYQQILGQGPKLLIQFQNNGVVDDSQLPKDRFSAERLKGVDSTLKIQPAKLEDSAVYLCASSLFSGYTFGSGTRLTVV.

V and J are TRBV24-1 and TRBJ1-1; tentatively, D is TRBD1 (5 bases). Germline V gives CDR1 KGHDR, CDR2 SFDVKD. The length of the CDR3 is 12 residues. V was trimmed by 6 bases and J by 7 bases, leaving 11 bases between them. The CDR3 region is CATSIVGGEAFF. The CDR3 nucleotides are TGTGCCACCAGTATAGTGGGGGGTGAAGCTTTCTTT.

This sequence joins TRBV5-6 and TRBJ2-1; tentatively, D is TRBD1 (5 bases). V was shortened by 5 bases and J by 3 bases, with 9 bases between the two germline ends. CDR1 SGHDT and CDR2 YYEEEE come from the germline V gene. CDR3 size: 13 residues. This CDR3 is CASSTGDYNEQFF. The CDR3 coding sequence is TGTGCCAGCAGTACAGGAGACTACAATGAGCAGTTCTTC.

CDR3 protein: CASSRTTGPSIEQYF. The CDR3 nucleotides are TGTGCCAGCAGCCGAACGACAGGACCATCTATCGAGCAGTACTTC. This chain connects TRBV6-5 to TRBJ2-7, with a possible D match to TRBD1 (6 bases). The CDR3 covers 15 residues. Between the trimmed V and J ends, which lost 6 bases and 6 bases, there was a span of 21 bases. The germline gives CDR1 MNHEY, CDR2 SVGAGI.

The chain links TRBV9 to TRBJ2-1; 8 bases map to TRBD2. The length of the CDR3 is 15 residues. The junction had 5 bases not matched to a gene; V was cut back by 3 bases and J by 3 bases. The V gene's germline CDR1 is SGDLS and CDR2 YYNGEE. CDR3 sequence (DNA): TGTGCCAGCAGCGCAGGCGGGGGGTACTACAATGAGCAGTTCTTC. This translates into CASSAGGGYYNEQFF.

The V call is TRBV5-1, the J call TRBJ1-2; 11 bases agree with TRBD1. V was clipped by 3 bases and J by 6 bases; unmatched bases: 4. The germline V gene has CDR1 SGHRS and CDR2 YFSETQ. The CDR3 has 14 amino acids. The DNA of the CDR3 is TGCGCCAGCAGCTATGGACAGGGGGCCAATGGCTACACCTTC. Translated, it gives CASSYGQGANGYTF.

The chain carries TRBV7-2 and TRBJ1-5; perhaps TRBD1 as D (6 bases). Per the germline V gene, CDR1 is SGHTA and CDR2 is FQGNSA. This CDR3 is built from 17 residues. The V gene lost 1 base and the J gene lost 4 bases, with 17 bases spanning the gap. CDR3 sequence (DNA): TGTGCCAGCAGCTTAGTTTTCACCGGGACACCTAATCAGCCCCAGCATTTT. Translation: CASSLVFTGTPNQPQHF.

V and J are TRBV5-1 and TRBJ2-5; 13 bases agree with TRBD2. Trimming took 2 bases from V and 5 from J; bases not matched to a gene: 3. Germline V gene data show CDR1 as SGHRS and CDR2 as YFSETQ. CDR3 size: 15 residues. This CDR3 reads CASSFTSGGAETQYF. The DNA of the CDR3 is TGCGCCAGCAGCTTTACTAGCGGGGGGGCGGAGACCCAGTACTTC. The full variable domain, rest sourced from reference TRBV5-1 and TRBJ2-5, is KAGVTQTPRYLIKTRGQQVTLSCSPISGHRSVSWYQQTPGQGLQFLFEYFSETQRNKGNFPGRFSGRQFSNSRSEMNVSTLELGDSALYLCASSFTSGGAETQYFGPGTRLLVL.

This chain links TRBV19 with TRBJ2-5, with 7 bases that match TRBD2. The CDR3 sequence is 15 residues long. The trim removed 6 bases at V and 0 bases at J, leaving 7 bases unmatched. Germline V gene lookup returns CDR1 LNHDA and CDR2 SQIVND (reference sequence). The CDR3 nucleotides are TGTGCCAGTAGGGAAACTAGCGTAAACCAAGAGACCCAGTACTTC. Translating gives CASRETSVNQETQYF.

The chain combines TRBV5-1 with TRBJ1-2, with 8 nucleotides matching TRBD1. CDR3 length: 14 amino acids. Germline V lookup: CDR1 SGHRS, CDR2 YFSETQ. V dropped 6 bases and J dropped 4; count of bases not matched to a gene: 8. CDR3 in amino acids: CASTEPGGAYGYTF. CDR3 DNA: TGCGCCAGCACGGAACCAGGGGGCGCCTATGGCTACACCTTC.

The chain joins TRBV5-5 to TRBJ1-1; 9 bases align to TRBD1. This CDR3 is 14 amino acids long. Unmatched junction bases numbered 4, after V lost 6 bases and J lost 1 base. CDR1 SGHKS and CDR2 YYEKEE come from the germline V gene (reference sequence). DNA of the CDR3: TGTGCCAGCACCTGGGACAGGGCGAACACTGAAGCTTTCTTT. Its protein is CASTWDRANTEAFF.

J is TRBJ2-4 and V is TRBV27; perhaps TRBD1 as D (7 bases). The CDR3 is 15 amino acids. The ends were cut back, 8 bases at V and 6 bases at J, with 20 bases in the middle. Germline CDR1 and CDR2: MNHEY and SMNVEV (reference sequence). The CDR3 sequence is CASPSGSSGGNIQYF. The CDR3 bases are TGTGCCAGCCCCTCCGGGAGTTCAGGGGGAAACATTCAGTACTTC.

The chain is built from TRBV19 and TRBJ2-1, with a weak D call TRBD2 (6 bases). Trimming cost V 6 bases and J 7 bases, with 19 bases left between them. Germline lookup yields CDR1 LNHDA and CDR2 SQIVND (reference sequence). This CDR3 has 15 amino acids. The CDR3 sequence is CASSPRGLAANEQFF. The CDR3 DNA reads as TGTGCCAGTAGCCCTAGGGGCTTAGCGGCAAATGAGCAGTTCTTC.

This clone was counted once. The rearrangement joins TRBV19 to TRBJ2-5; D possibly corresponds to TRBD2 (7 bases). V lost 8 bases, J lost 5 bases, and 18 bases lay in between. The CDR3 sequence is 14 residues long. CDR1 LNHDA and CDR2 SQIVND come from the germline V gene (reference sequence). The DNA of the CDR3 is TGTGCCAGTCGTTCTCCGGGGGGCCTCGAGACCCAGTACTTC. Translation: CASRSPGGLETQYF.

The rearrangement joins TRBV5-6 to TRBJ1-5, with no clear D. There are 12 residues in the CDR3. Germline V lookup: CDR1 SGHDT, CDR2 YYEEEE. V was cut by 4 bases and J by 7 bases, with 9 bases left in between. The DNA of the CDR3 is TGTGCCAGCAGCCGGGGTTACCAGCCCCAGCATTTT. Its translation: CASSRGYQPQHF.

The genes are TRBV5-4 and TRBJ1-3; D unresolved. Per the germline V gene, CDR1 is SGHNT and CDR2 is YYREEE (reference sequence). Trimming removed 0 bases at V and 7 bases at J, with 11 bases between. The CDR3 contains 14 residues. The CDR3 sequence is CASSLDGVMNTIYF. The CDR3 bases are TGTGCCAGCAGCTTGGACGGGGTAATGAACACCATATATTTT. Filled out from reference TRBV5-4 and TRBJ1-3, the complete variable domain reads ETGVTQSPTHLIKTRGQQVTLRCSSQSGHNTVSWYQQALGQGPQFIFQYYREEENGRGNFPPRFSGLQFPNYSSELNVNALELDDSALYLCASSLDGVMNTIYFGEGSWLTVV.

The sample holds one count of this clone. The chain is built from TRBV7-9 and TRBJ2-7; 7 bases match TRBD1. The V and J ends lost 8 bases and 4 bases, in that order; junction bases with no gene match: 8. Germline assignment: CDR1 SEHNR and CDR2 FQNEAQ (reference sequence). The CDR3 is made up of 13 amino acids. The CDR3 DNA follows: TGTGCCAGCGTAAACAACAGGGGTTACGAGCAGTACTTC. This encodes CASVNNRGYEQYF.

The V gene is TRBV29-1, the J gene TRBJ1-3, with 9 bases that match TRBD1. The germline V gene has CDR1 SQVTM and CDR2 ANQGSEA. This CDR3 is built from 13 residues. The trim removed 7 bases at V and 4 bases at J, leaving 5 bases unmatched. DNA for the CDR3: TGCAGCGCCCCGGACAGGGGAGGAAACACCATATATTTT. Its translation is CSAPDRGGNTIYF.

V is TRBV19 and J is TRBJ1-1; D unclear. The V gene lost 3 bases and the J gene lost 7 bases, with 6 bases spanning the gap. The CDR3 has 11 residues. The germline V gene encodes CDR1 LNHDA and CDR2 SQIVND (reference sequence). The CDR3 here is CASSMRVEAFF. CDR3 nucleotide sequence: TGTGCCAGTAGTATGCGGGTTGAAGCTTTCTTT. Looking up the rest from reference TRBV19 and TRBJ1-1 gives the full variable domain: DGGITQSPKYLFRKEGQNVTLSCEQNLNHDAMYWYRQDPGQGLRLIYYSQIVNDFQKGDIAEGYSVSREKKESFPLTVTSAQKNPTAFYLCASSMRVEAFFGQGTRLTVV.

The V gene is TRBV19, the J gene TRBJ1-6; perhaps TRBD1 as D (5 bases). Trimming left V 6 bases short and J 10 bases short, with 13 bases between. The germline gives CDR1 LNHDA, CDR2 SQIVND (reference sequence). This CDR3 is built from 13 residues. CDR3 coding DNA: TGTGCCAGTAGCCCGGGGGTGCGATCACCCCTCCACTTT. Translated: CASSPGVRSPLHF.

This clone was found once. This sequence joins TRBV9 and TRBJ2-1; 7 nucleotides agree with TRBD1. This CDR3 spans 14 amino acids. With V trimmed by 0 bases and J by 6 bases, 3 bases remained unmatched. Per germline, CDR1 SGDLS and CDR2 YYNGEE. The CDR3 sequence: CASSVGGTVNEQFF. The CDR3, as DNA: TGTGCCAGCAGCGTAGGAGGGACAGTCAATGAGCAGTTCTTC.